Listed below are T cell receptor beta chains from one sample, sequenced in a study of cytomegalovirus exposure and HLA in healthy donors. TCRdb's copy holds only in-frame clones and misses some; the assay was immunoSEQ multiplex PCR. Seen here are 200,000 to 300,000 clones, just under 85% observed once, and the top ten hold approximately 2%. The sequenced material came from PBMCs. Every receptor here comes from a woman in her forties in good health and CMV-seropositive. The CDR3 runs from the conserved cysteine through the conserved F or W. A D gene is named only where the DNA matches it firmly. Size values are once, few and many counts, or a class for expanded clones, and some rows have none.

>TRBV27|-|TRBJ2-1|16|-
TGTGCCAGCAGTGCCCCTACTCCTAGCACGTGGAATGAGCAGTTCTTC
CASSAPTPSTWNEQFF
>TRBV27|few|TRBJ2-2|15|TRBD1
TGTGCCAGCAGGCCCGGACAGGGGTTCACCGGGGAGCTGTTTTTT
CASRPGQGFTGELFF
>TRBV4-3|once|TRBJ2-1|14|TRBD2
TGCGCCAGCAGCCCGGGACTAGCGGCAGGTGAGCAGTTCTTC
CASSPGLAAGEQFF
>TRBV7-9|-|TRBJ2-2|15|TRBD2
TGTGCCAGCACCGTAGCGGGGACTAACACCGGGGAGCTGTTTTTT
CASTVAGTNTGELFF
>TRBV6-1|-|TRBJ2-5|14|TRBD2
TGTGCCAGCAGTGGGGTAGCGGGACAAGAGACCCAGTACTTC
CASSGVAGQETQYF
>TRBV6-1|once|TRBJ1-5|18|-
TGTGCCAGCAGTGACCCCCCCTGGGGAGGGTATAGCAATCAGCCCCAGCATTTT
CASSDPPWGGYSNQPQHF
>TRBV29-1|-|TRBJ1-2|12|TRBD1
TGCAGCGGGGAGCGACAGGGTGAGGGCTACACCTTC
CSGERQGEGYTF
>TRBV6-1|once|TRBJ1-1|19|-
TGTGCCAGCAGTGAACAGGCCTTTAGTACAGGGACCTCCGGGACTGAAGCTTTCTTT
CASSEQAFSTGTSGTEAFF
>TRBV7-9|-|TRBJ2-3|15|-
TGTGCCAGCTCCTTCCCGGGCGGGAGCACAGATACGCAGTATTTT
CASSFPGGSTDTQYF
>TRBV2|once|TRBJ1-1|14|TRBD1
TGTGCCAGCATACCGGACAGGGGTAACACTGAAGCTTTCTTT
CASIPDRGNTEAFF
>TRBV25-1|-|TRBJ2-1|14|TRBD2
TGTGCCAGCAATCCAGGGACTAGCGACCATGAGCAGTTCTTC
CASNPGTSDHEQFF
>TRBV6-4|-|TRBJ1-1|19|-
TGTGCCAGCAGTGACACGCCCCGGGGTGCCCGCCGGGAGAACACTGAAGCTTTCTTT
CASSDTPRGARRENTEAFF
>TRBV6-5|-|TRBJ2-7|14|-
TGTGCCAGCAGTCCAAGGACTAACTCCTACGAGCAGTACTTC
CASSPRTNSYEQYF
>TRBV6-4|once|TRBJ2-5|15|-
TGTGCCCAAGGGGGTAGGTGGGCGGTACAAGAGACCCAGTACTTC
CAQGGRWAVQETQYF
>TRBV18|-|TRBJ1-2|15|TRBD1
TGTGCCAGCTCACCCTTGACAGGGGTTGACTATGGCTACACCTTC
CASSPLTGVDYGYTF
>TRBV19|-|TRBJ1-2|15|TRBD1
TGTGCCAGTAGTGCACTCCCCGGGACAGCCTATGGCTACACCTTC
CASSALPGTAYGYTF
>TRBV15|few|TRBJ2-1|15|TRBD1
TGTGCCACCAGCCGGGACAGGGACTCCTACAATGAGCAGTTCTTC
CATSRDRDSYNEQFF
>TRBV6-5|few|TRBJ1-1|14|-
TGTGCCAGCAGTTACCAGTCCGGGGGCACTGAAGCTTTCTTT
CASSYQSGGTEAFF
>TRBV25-1|-|TRBJ1-2|14|-
TGTGCCAGCAGCCGGGACGGACTAATAATTGGCTACACCTTC
CASSRDGLIIGYTF
>TRBV30|-|TRBJ2-3|11|TRBD2
TGTGCCGTCGGGAGGACAGATACGCAGTATTTT
CAVGRTDTQYF
>TRBV28|-|TRBJ2-7|15|TRBD1
TGTGCCAGCGCTTTACTCGACAGGGCCTTGTACGAGCAGTACTTC
CASALLDRALYEQYF